Below are 6 T cell receptor beta chains sequenced from a single sample in a study of Tregs in tolerant kidney transplant recipients. The protocol was immunoSEQ multiplex PCR, while the TCRdb copy is restricted to in-frame clones and leaves out a portion. The repertoire has about 52,000 clones, roughly nine tenths of them found once; the top ten carry roughly 15%. Mixed chimerism was transient after nonmyeloablative marrow transplants from related graft donors. The sequenced sample was CD8+ T cells from blood (PBMCs), obtained 24 months after the transplant. The receptor set was obtained from a human patient who received a combined kidney and bone marrow transplant. The T cells may partly be graft donor cells.

CDR3 protein: CASSSYRHRTGDYTGELFF. For the CDR3, the DNA is TGTGCCAGCAGCTCCTATCGCCACCGGACAGGGGATTACACCGGGGAGCTGTTTTTT. The J gene is TRBJ2-2, the V gene TRBV11-3, with 9 bases fitting TRBD1. The ends lost 4 bases at V and 3 bases at J; junction bases unmatched: 15. The CDR3 sequence is 19 residues long. CDR1 is SGHNT and CDR2 is YENEEA in the germline V gene.

The chain couples TRBV5-6 to TRBJ2-4; a possible D gene is TRBD1 (6 bases). The CDR3 runs to 16 residues. Trimming took 1 base from V and 3 from J, leaving 14 bases between them. Germline loops: CDR1 SGHDT, CDR2 YYEEEE. The CDR3 is CASSLSRQAYKNIQYF. The CDR3 bases are TGTGCCAGCAGCTTGTCAAGACAGGCCTACAAAAACATTCAGTACTTC.

In this sample, this clone turned up once. V gene TRBV6-1 combines with J gene TRBJ1-1, with no clear D. This CDR3 region has 15 residues. Germline values: CDR1 MNHNS, CDR2 SASEGT. The V and J ends lost 3 bases and 5 bases respectively, with 16 bases between them. CDR3 region: CASSDWAGLGTEAFF. The CDR3 DNA sequence: TGTGCCAGCAGTGATTGGGCGGGGTTGGGGACTGAAGCTTTCTTT.

The genes are TRBV27 and TRBJ1-5; no definite D call. CDR1 and CDR2 (germline): MNHEY, SMNVEV (reference sequence). The CDR3 consists of 13 residues. The V end was cut by 2 bases, the J end by 6 bases, with 8 bases between. The CDR3 DNA sequence: TGTGCCAGCAGTTTAACGGGGATTCAGCCCCAGCATTTT. It yields the protein CASSLTGIQPQHF.

The V gene is TRBV5-1, the J gene TRBJ2-7; perhaps TRBD1 as D (6 bases). The CDR3 loop spans 14 amino acids. In germline, CDR1 is SGHRS, CDR2 YFSETQ. Between the trimmed V and J ends, which lost 1 base and 3 bases, there was a span of 11 bases. The CDR3 DNA sequence: TGCGCCAGCAGCTTGCAGGGACAAAACTACGAGCAGTACTTC. Its protein product is CASSLQGQNYEQYF.

This chain connects TRBV7-9 to TRBJ2-2; 11 bases agree with TRBD2. V shed 2 bases, J shed 7 bases, and the junction held 6 bases outside the gene matches. Germline CDR1 SEHNR, CDR2 FQNEAQ (reference sequence). This CDR3 spans 16 amino acids. This chain's CDR3 is CASSLLAGGRIGELFF. The CDR3 DNA sequence: TGTGCCAGCAGCTTACTAGCGGGAGGCCGGATCGGGGAGCTGTTTTTT.